A selection of T cell receptor beta chains follows, all from one sample in a study of shared clonotypes between healthy human individuals. Profiled with immunoSEQ multiplex PCR; TCRdb holds only in-frame clones, not every one. The sample carries 2 million to 2.5 million clones, 90% to 97% recorded once. Specimen: naive CD4+ T cells sorted from blood. Every receptor here comes from a man between 18 and 35 years old in good health. Each CDR3 is given with its conserved first and last residue. The D gene is left open where the match is weak. Some rows mark clone size as missing; the rest say once, few, many or name a class of expanded clone.

J gene,clone size,V gene,D gene,CDR3 protein,CDR3 DNA
TRBJ1-4,NA,TRBV6-1,NA,CASSGEGRGDEKLFF,TGTGCCAGCAGTGGAGAGGGGCGGGGTGATGAAAAACTGTTTTTT
TRBJ1-1,NA,TRBV6-1,TRBD1,CASSGGTGVIAEAFF,TGTGCCAGCAGTGGGGGAACAGGGGTAATCGCTGAAGCTTTCTTT
TRBJ2-3,NA,TRBV11-3,TRBD2,CASSSGLAGALTDTQYF,TGTGCCAGCAGCTCCGGACTAGCGGGGGCCCTCACAGATACGCAGTATTTT
TRBJ2-5,NA,TRBV9,NA,CASSVLGAAETQYF,TGTGCCAGCAGCGTTCTAGGGGCAGCGGAGACCCAGTACTTC
TRBJ1-1,NA,TRBV14,NA,CASSQVRNTEAFF,TGTGCCAGCAGCCAAGTTCGTAACACTGAAGCTTTCTTT
TRBJ1-2,NA,TRBV9,TRBD1,CASSVGSGQGNYGYTF,TGTGCCAGCAGCGTAGGGTCGGGACAGGGGAACTATGGCTACACCTTC
TRBJ2-5,NA,TRBV9,NA,CASSVEQGRGETQYF,TGTGCCAGCAGCGTAGAACAGGGCAGGGGAGAGACCCAGTACTTC
TRBJ2-7,NA,TRBV10-1,NA,CASSESIRGEQYF,TGCGCCAGCAGTGAGTCGATCAGGGGCGAGCAGTACTTC
TRBJ1-4,NA,TRBV30,NA,CAWSVRTNEKLFF,TGTGCCTGGAGTGTTCGAACTAATGAAAAACTGTTTTTT
TRBJ2-1,NA,TRBV30,TRBD1,CAWSVPAAGGNEQFF,TGTGCCTGGAGTGTCCCTGCGGCAGGGGGCAATGAGCAGTTCTTC
TRBJ1-5,NA,TRBV19,NA,CATPLNQPQHF,TGTGCCACCCCACTCAATCAGCCCCAGCATTTT
TRBJ2-3,NA,TRBV30,TRBD2,CAWSPGRGDTQYF,TGTGCCTGGAGCCCAGGGAGGGGAGATACGCAGTATTTT
TRBJ2-1,NA,TRBV6-5,NA,CASRPHGGLYNEQFF,TGTGCCAGTCGACCCCACGGAGGTCTCTACAATGAGCAGTTCTTC
TRBJ1-2,NA,TRBV7-9,TRBD1,CASSLGSTTGRDGYTF,TGTGCCAGCAGCTTAGGTTCTACGACAGGGCGGGATGGCTACACCTTC
TRBJ1-6,NA,TRBV19,TRBD1,CATGTGDFVNSPLHF,TGTGCCACCGGAACAGGGGACTTTGTGAATTCACCCCTCCACTTT
TRBJ1-1,NA,TRBV18,TRBD1,CASSLGQAPAGGGAFF,TGTGCCAGCTCACTTGGACAGGCCCCGGCCGGAGGAGGAGCTTTCTTT
TRBJ2-2,once,TRBV5-1,NA,CASSLLQGPTGELFF,TGCGCCAGCAGCTTGCTACAGGGACCCACCGGGGAGCTGTTTTTT
TRBJ2-2,NA,TRBV7-3,NA,CASSFGGELFF,TGTGCCAGCAGCTTTGGCGGGGAGCTGTTTTTT
TRBJ1-6,NA,TRBV5-5,TRBD1,CASSGTDNSPLHF,TGTGCCAGCAGCGGGACAGATAATTCACCCCTCCACTTT
TRBJ2-3,once,TRBV5-1,NA,CASSFPRNTDTQYF,TGCGCCAGCAGCTTCCCCAGAAACACAGATACGCAGTATTTT
TRBJ2-7,NA,TRBV6-5,TRBD2,CASSPGGSSYEQYF,TGTGCCAGCAGCCCCGGGGGGAGCTCCTACGAGCAGTACTTC
TRBJ2-7,NA,TRBV2,NA,CASSQGPNYEQYF,TGTGCCAGCAGTCAGGGACCGAACTACGAGCAGTACTTC
TRBJ1-4,NA,TRBV5-5,NA,CASSRNMGGTTNEKLFF,TGTGCCAGCAGCCGGAACATGGGTGGGACAACTAATGAAAAACTGTTTTTT
TRBJ1-2,NA,TRBV28,TRBD1,CASSTTGATGGYTF,TGTGCCAGCAGTACTACAGGGGCCACGGGGGGCTACACCTTC
TRBJ2-7,NA,TRBV15,NA,CATSSGLASKQYF,TGTGCCACCAGCAGTGGACTGGCATCGAAGCAGTACTTC
TRBJ1-1,NA,TRBV5-1,TRBD1,CASSAEPGTGGGAFF,TGCGCCAGCAGCGCCGAACCCGGGACAGGGGGTGGTGCTTTCTTT
TRBJ2-3,NA,TRBV28,TRBD2,CASSLLAGGSRDTQYF,TGTGCCAGCAGTTTACTAGCGGGGGGGTCAAGGGATACGCAGTATTTT
TRBJ2-7,NA,TRBV7-2,TRBD2,CASSSASGRAEQYF,TGTGCCAGCAGCTCCGCTAGCGGGAGGGCCGAGCAGTACTTC
TRBJ2-5,NA,TRBV25-1,NA,CASSDFIGLTETQYF,TGTGCCAGCAGTGACTTTATAGGACTGACAGAGACCCAGTACTTC
TRBJ2-1,once,TRBV6-1,TRBD1,CASFRDRAYNEQFF,TGTGCCAGCTTCCGGGACAGGGCCTACAATGAGCAGTTCTTC